This is a list of T cell receptor beta chains from one sample in a study of blood T cell repertoires in COVID-19. The assay was immunoSEQ multiplex PCR, and TCRdb's table has in-frame clones only and misses some. The sample lists 200,000 to 250,000 clones, around 80% occurring once. The sample consisted of peripheral blood. The receptors stem from a woman between 70 and 85 years old with acute or convalescent COVID-19. Both conserved end residues are part of each CDR3. A D gene is named only where the DNA matches it firmly. Expanded clones get a size class; other rows say once, few or many, or leave the size out.

v_call: TRBV12-5; d_call: NA; clone_size: NA; j_call: TRBJ2-2; cdr3_nt: TGTGCTAGTGGTATGTGGGCAGCTAACACCGGGGAGCTGTTTTTT; cdr3_aa: CASGMWAANTGELFF
v_call: TRBV2; d_call: NA; clone_size: NA; j_call: TRBJ1-5; cdr3_nt: TGTGCCAGCAGTGCGCAGGGCAATCAGCCCCAGCATTTT; cdr3_aa: CASSAQGNQPQHF
v_call: TRBV5-6; d_call: TRBD1; clone_size: NA; j_call: TRBJ1-2; cdr3_nt: TGTGCCAGCAGCTTTCAGGGGGATGACTATGGCTACACCTTC; cdr3_aa: CASSFQGDDYGYTF
v_call: TRBV4-3; d_call: TRBD1; clone_size: once; j_call: TRBJ2-7; cdr3_nt: TGCGCCAGCAGCCGCTACCCGGGACAGGGATACGAGCAGTACTTC; cdr3_aa: CASSRYPGQGYEQYF
v_call: TRBV2; d_call: NA; clone_size: few; j_call: TRBJ1-6; cdr3_nt: TGTGCCAGCCGGGGGGCTGGGAATTCACCCCTCCACTTT; cdr3_aa: CASRGAGNSPLHF
v_call: TRBV6-6; d_call: TRBD2; clone_size: NA; j_call: TRBJ2-5; cdr3_nt: TGTGCCAGCAGTTACGGGACTAGCGGGGCTCAAGAGACCCAGTACTTC; cdr3_aa: CASSYGTSGAQETQYF
v_call: TRBV5-1; d_call: TRBD1; clone_size: NA; j_call: TRBJ2-1; cdr3_nt: TGCGCCAGCAGCGTGACAGGGGGCAACAATGAGCAGTTCTTC; cdr3_aa: CASSVTGGNNEQFF
v_call: TRBV6-1; d_call: NA; clone_size: NA; j_call: TRBJ1-2; cdr3_nt: TGTGCCAGCAGTGCGGATTTGGGGCAGGGGAATTATGGCTACACCTTC; cdr3_aa: CASSADLGQGNYGYTF
v_call: TRBV11-2; d_call: NA; clone_size: NA; j_call: TRBJ1-3; cdr3_nt: TGTGCCACCGAGAGGCTATTCTCTGGAAACACCATATATTTT; cdr3_aa: CATERLFSGNTIYF
v_call: TRBV6-4; d_call: NA; clone_size: NA; j_call: TRBJ2-1; cdr3_nt: TGTGCCAGCCTTTACAGGGGAGGTAGGAATGAGCAGTTCTTC; cdr3_aa: CASLYRGGRNEQFF
v_call: TRBV9; d_call: NA; clone_size: NA; j_call: TRBJ1-1; cdr3_nt: TGTGCCAGCAGCGTAGATCCCAGGGGTAGCAGGGCTTTCTTT; cdr3_aa: CASSVDPRGSRAFF
v_call: TRBV24-1; d_call: NA; clone_size: NA; j_call: TRBJ1-1; cdr3_nt: TGTGCCACCAGTGAAGGTCGACACAACACTGAAGCTTTCTTT; cdr3_aa: CATSEGRHNTEAFF
v_call: TRBV5-4; d_call: NA; clone_size: once; j_call: TRBJ2-2; cdr3_nt: TGTGCCAGCAGCTTCGCCTCGAGGGCGAACACCGGGGAGCTGTTTTTT; cdr3_aa: CASSFASRANTGELFF
v_call: TRBV24-1; d_call: NA; clone_size: NA; j_call: TRBJ2-1; cdr3_nt: TGTGCCACCAGTGATTTGATCGGGGATGGGAGGAATGAGCAGTTCTTC; cdr3_aa: CATSDLIGDGRNEQFF
v_call: TRBV3-1/TRBV3-2; d_call: NA; clone_size: NA; j_call: TRBJ1-4; cdr3_nt: TGTGCCAGCAGCCAAGACCAGGGTCTTACAAAACTGTTTTTT; cdr3_aa: CASSQDQGLTKLFF
v_call: TRBV5-1; d_call: TRBD1; clone_size: NA; j_call: TRBJ2-5; cdr3_nt: TGCGCCAGCAGCTTGGAGGGACAGGGGGCGGTGGAGACCCAGTACTTC; cdr3_aa: CASSLEGQGAVETQYF
v_call: TRBV7-9; d_call: NA; clone_size: NA; j_call: TRBJ2-1; cdr3_nt: TGTGCCAGCAGCTCTTACTACAATGAGCAGTTCTTC; cdr3_aa: CASSSYYNEQFF
v_call: TRBV2; d_call: TRBD1; clone_size: NA; j_call: TRBJ1-4; cdr3_nt: TGTGCCAGCAGGGATTACCTCTTACAGGGGTCCGAGGAAAAACTGTTTTTT; cdr3_aa: CASRDYLLQGSEEKLFF
v_call: TRBV11-1; d_call: TRBD1; clone_size: NA; j_call: TRBJ2-7; cdr3_nt: TGTGCCAGCAGCTTGGGACAGGGGCGCTACGAGCAGTACTTC; cdr3_aa: CASSLGQGRYEQYF
v_call: TRBV4-1; d_call: NA; clone_size: NA; j_call: TRBJ2-1; cdr3_nt: TGCGCCAGCAGCCAGAGCGACTCAGTTAGGAACAATGAGCAGTTCTTC; cdr3_aa: CASSQSDSVRNNEQFF
v_call: TRBV7-9; d_call: NA; clone_size: NA; j_call: TRBJ1-1; cdr3_nt: TGTGCCAGCAGCTTAGTAGAGGGTGCCGAAGCTTTCTTT; cdr3_aa: CASSLVEGAEAFF
v_call: TRBV7-2; d_call: NA; clone_size: NA; j_call: TRBJ1-2; cdr3_nt: TGTGCCAGCAGCTTAGACAGCCTCCGCTACACCTTC; cdr3_aa: CASSLDSLRYTF
v_call: TRBV5-1; d_call: NA; clone_size: NA; j_call: TRBJ2-2; cdr3_nt: TGCGCCAGCAGCTTGGCAGGGGAGTTGCCCGGGGAGCTGTTTTTT; cdr3_aa: CASSLAGELPGELFF
v_call: TRBV30; d_call: TRBD1; clone_size: NA; j_call: TRBJ2-7; cdr3_nt: TGTGCCTGGAAGCCGGGACAGGGGTTCTCCTACGAGCAGTACTTC; cdr3_aa: CAWKPGQGFSYEQYF
v_call: TRBV20-1; d_call: TRBD2; clone_size: NA; j_call: TRBJ2-2; cdr3_nt: TGCAGTGCTAGTCCTACCGGAGCGGGGGCCGGGGAGCTGTTTTTT; cdr3_aa: CSASPTGAGAGELFF
v_call: TRBV4-3; d_call: NA; clone_size: NA; j_call: TRBJ2-7; cdr3_nt: TGCGCCAGCAGCTTTAGGGGGGGGCTCGAGCAGTACTTC; cdr3_aa: CASSFRGGLEQYF
v_call: TRBV5-5; d_call: NA; clone_size: NA; j_call: TRBJ1-1; cdr3_nt: TGTGCCAGCAGCCCCCAGACAGTTAACACTGAAGCTTTCTTT; cdr3_aa: CASSPQTVNTEAFF
v_call: TRBV9; d_call: TRBD2; clone_size: NA; j_call: TRBJ2-1; cdr3_nt: TGTGCCAGCAAACCGGGCGGGGGGGCCTCCAATGAGCAGTTCTTC; cdr3_aa: CASKPGGGASNEQFF
v_call: TRBV5-4; d_call: TRBD2; clone_size: few; j_call: TRBJ2-5; cdr3_nt: TGTGCCAGCAGCTCTCGACTAGCGGGGGGGGAGACCCAGTACTTC; cdr3_aa: CASSSRLAGGETQYF
v_call: TRBV29-1; d_call: NA; clone_size: NA; j_call: TRBJ2-1; cdr3_nt: TGCAGCGTTGGAGAGAGGGGGGAGCAGTTCTTC; cdr3_aa: CSVGERGEQFF
v_call: TRBV12-3/TRBV12-4; d_call: NA; clone_size: NA; j_call: TRBJ2-6; cdr3_nt: TGTGCCAGCAGTTTAGGACAGGCCAACGTCCTGACTTTC; cdr3_aa: CASSLGQANVLTF
v_call: TRBV7-2; d_call: NA; clone_size: NA; j_call: TRBJ2-3; cdr3_nt: TGTGCCAGCAGCCCTTCCCCCGATACGCAGTATTTT; cdr3_aa: CASSPSPDTQYF
v_call: TRBV2; d_call: NA; clone_size: NA; j_call: TRBJ2-5; cdr3_nt: TGTGCCAGCAGTGAAATAAGCTCGCTGTACCAAGAGACCCAGTACTTC; cdr3_aa: CASSEISSLYQETQYF
v_call: TRBV4-3; d_call: TRBD2; clone_size: NA; j_call: TRBJ2-3; cdr3_nt: TGCGCCAGCAGCCAAAGCTACTCCCCCGGTACCCTAGCGGGGGGCGGGACAGATACGCAGTATTTT; cdr3_aa: CASSQSYSPGTLAGGGTDTQYF
v_call: TRBV5-4; d_call: NA; clone_size: NA; j_call: TRBJ2-3; cdr3_nt: TGTGCCAGCAGCGAGATTACGGATACGCAGTATTTT; cdr3_aa: CASSEITDTQYF
v_call: TRBV3-1/TRBV3-2; d_call: NA; clone_size: few; j_call: TRBJ2-3; cdr3_nt: TGTGCCAGCAGCTCAAGGGAGAGCGCAGATACGCAGTATTTT; cdr3_aa: CASSSRESADTQYF
v_call: TRBV5-1; d_call: NA; clone_size: NA; j_call: TRBJ2-2; cdr3_nt: TGCGCCAGCAGCTTGGACAGGATTAACACCGGGGAGCTGTTTTTT; cdr3_aa: CASSLDRINTGELFF
v_call: TRBV7-8; d_call: TRBD1; clone_size: once; j_call: TRBJ2-7; cdr3_nt: TGTGCCAGCAGCCAACGACAGGGAATTACCGAGCAGTACTTC; cdr3_aa: CASSQRQGITEQYF
v_call: TRBV18; d_call: TRBD2; clone_size: few; j_call: TRBJ2-2; cdr3_nt: TGTGCCAGCTCACCACTTCGACAGGGGACTAGCGGGTCTGGGGAGCTGTTTTTT; cdr3_aa: CASSPLRQGTSGSGELFF
v_call: TRBV6-5; d_call: TRBD1; clone_size: NA; j_call: TRBJ1-2; cdr3_nt: TGTGCCAGCAGGCAGGACAGGGGGCAAGGCTACACCTTC; cdr3_aa: CASRQDRGQGYTF
v_call: TRBV5-4; d_call: TRBD2; clone_size: NA; j_call: TRBJ2-1; cdr3_nt: TGTGCCAGCAGCTTGTTGATGGGACTAGCAAATGAGCAGTTCTTC; cdr3_aa: CASSLLMGLANEQFF
v_call: TRBV11-2; d_call: TRBD2; clone_size: NA; j_call: TRBJ2-5; cdr3_nt: TGTGCCAGCAGCCTCATGGGGGGGCAAGAGACCCAGTACTTC; cdr3_aa: CASSLMGGQETQYF
v_call: TRBV29-1; d_call: NA; clone_size: NA; j_call: TRBJ1-2; cdr3_nt: TGCACCAAAAGGGAGCGGGGGCAACATGGCTACACCTTC; cdr3_aa: CTKRERGQHGYTF
v_call: TRBV7-2; d_call: TRBD1; clone_size: large; j_call: TRBJ2-7; cdr3_nt: TGTGCCAGCAGCTTACGACAGGGGCTAGCAGTCTACGAGCAGTACTTC; cdr3_aa: CASSLRQGLAVYEQYF
v_call: TRBV9; d_call: NA; clone_size: NA; j_call: TRBJ1-6; cdr3_nt: TGTGCCAGCAGCGTAGACGGGGTTTCGGATTCACCCCTCCACTTT; cdr3_aa: CASSVDGVSDSPLHF
v_call: TRBV6-5; d_call: NA; clone_size: NA; j_call: TRBJ2-2; cdr3_nt: TGTGCCAGCAGTAGACTCACCGGGGAGCTGTTTTTT; cdr3_aa: CASSRLTGELFF
v_call: TRBV30; d_call: NA; clone_size: NA; j_call: TRBJ1-1; cdr3_nt: TGTGCCTGGAGTGCCCAATCGAACACTGAAGCTTTCTTT; cdr3_aa: CAWSAQSNTEAFF
v_call: TRBV18; d_call: TRBD2; clone_size: NA; j_call: TRBJ2-7; cdr3_nt: TGTGCCAGCTCACCCTGGGCGGGACTAACCTCCTACGAGCAGTACTTC; cdr3_aa: CASSPWAGLTSYEQYF
v_call: TRBV6-2/TRBV6-3; d_call: NA; clone_size: NA; j_call: TRBJ2-2; cdr3_nt: TGTGCCAGCAGCCCACCGACAGGTGACACCGGGGAGCTGTTTTTT; cdr3_aa: CASSPPTGDTGELFF
v_call: TRBV12-2; d_call: NA; clone_size: NA; j_call: TRBJ2-5; cdr3_nt: TGTGCAAGTCGCTTCACCGCCCGGGACAGGTTAGAGACCCAGTACTTC; cdr3_aa: CASRFTARDRLETQYF
v_call: TRBV11-2; d_call: NA; clone_size: NA; j_call: TRBJ2-1; cdr3_nt: TGTGCCAGCAGTGGAGGTGGGGACAATGAGCAGTTCTTC; cdr3_aa: CASSGGGDNEQFF
v_call: TRBV6-2/TRBV6-3; d_call: TRBD2; clone_size: NA; j_call: TRBJ2-1; cdr3_nt: TGTGCCAGCAGTCCCTGGACTAGCGGGGGGAATGAGCAGTTCTTC; cdr3_aa: CASSPWTSGGNEQFF
v_call: TRBV11-2; d_call: NA; clone_size: NA; j_call: TRBJ1-2; cdr3_nt: TGTGCCAGCAGCCCGAGCCGGGATGGCTACACCTTC; cdr3_aa: CASSPSRDGYTF
v_call: TRBV5-8; d_call: TRBD1; clone_size: NA; j_call: TRBJ2-7; cdr3_nt: TGTGCCAGCAGCTTGGGCCCGGGACAGGGTTACGAGCAGTACTTC; cdr3_aa: CASSLGPGQGYEQYF
v_call: TRBV4-1; d_call: NA; clone_size: NA; j_call: TRBJ1-4; cdr3_nt: TGCGCCAGCAGCCCCCCAGGGGCAGAGGAAAAACTGTTTTTT; cdr3_aa: CASSPPGAEEKLFF
v_call: TRBV2; d_call: NA; clone_size: many; j_call: TRBJ2-7; cdr3_nt: TGTGCCAGCAGTGAATCTAACCAAGCCTACGAGCAGTACTTC; cdr3_aa: CASSESNQAYEQYF
v_call: TRBV20-1; d_call: TRBD2; clone_size: NA; j_call: TRBJ2-5; cdr3_nt: TGCAGTGCTAGTGGGACGCCCGGGAGGCAAGAGACCCAGTACTTC; cdr3_aa: CSASGTPGRQETQYF